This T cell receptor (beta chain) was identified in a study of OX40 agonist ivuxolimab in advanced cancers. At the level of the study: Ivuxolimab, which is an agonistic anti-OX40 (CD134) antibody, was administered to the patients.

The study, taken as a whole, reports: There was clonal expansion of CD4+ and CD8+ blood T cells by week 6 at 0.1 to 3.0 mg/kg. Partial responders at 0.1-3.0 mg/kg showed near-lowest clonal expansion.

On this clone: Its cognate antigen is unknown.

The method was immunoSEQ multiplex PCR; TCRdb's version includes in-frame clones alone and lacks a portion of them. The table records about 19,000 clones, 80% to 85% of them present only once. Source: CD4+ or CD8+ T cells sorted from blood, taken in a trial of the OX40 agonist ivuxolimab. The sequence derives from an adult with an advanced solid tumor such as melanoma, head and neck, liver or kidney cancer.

The CDR3 spells CASRSTGTSGNTIYF. In DNA, the CDR3 is TGTGCCAGTAGATCGACAGGCACCTCTGGAAACACCATATATTTT. The chain combines TRBV19 with TRBJ1-3; a possible D gene is TRBD1 (6 bases). CDR3 length: 15 residues. Per germline, CDR1 LNHDA and CDR2 SQIVND (reference sequence). Trimming took off 6 bases at V and 0 bases at J, with 12 bases between the two ends.